The 9 T cell receptor beta chains in this list originate from one sample, sequenced in a study of cytomegalovirus exposure and HLA in healthy donors. In the PCR, 60 Vbeta and 13 Jbeta primers were used. Clones were read by immunoSEQ multiplex PCR, and TCRdb kept only the in-frame ones, dropping some. The repertoire holds about 170,000 clones, 85% seen once, with 1% in the top ten. The sample taken for sequencing was PBMCs. These receptors were taken from a boy aged 2 to 9 in good health and CMV-seronegative.

The V and J genes are TRBV27 and TRBJ2-7; D call uncertain. CDR3 length: 14 residues. Trimming shortened V by 3 bases and J by 2 bases, and 11 bases separated the two germline ends. Germline V gene lookup returns CDR1 MNHEY and CDR2 SMNVEV (reference sequence). The CDR3 spells CASSFGRVAYEQYF. The CDR3 DNA follows: TGTGCCAGCAGTTTTGGTCGGGTTGCCTACGAGCAGTACTTC.

This clone has just one count. The rearrangement uses TRBV2 and TRBJ2-7, with 15 positions matching TRBD2. The ends lost 6 bases at V and 8 bases at J; junction bases unmatched: 5. Germline CDR1 SNHLY, CDR2 FYNNEI. There are 14 residues in the CDR3. As DNA, the CDR3 is TGTGCCAGCAGAGCCGGGACTAGCGGGGGGAAGCAGTACTTC. Its translation is CASRAGTSGGKQYF.

The chain recombines TRBV5-6 with TRBJ1-2; D is possibly TRBD1 (5 bases). V was shortened by 4 bases and J by 6 bases, with 13 bases between the two germline ends. There are 13 residues in the CDR3. The germline gives CDR1 SGHDT, CDR2 YYEEEE. CDR3 in amino acids: CASSPGGTDGYTF. In DNA, the CDR3 is TGTGCCAGCAGCCCCGGGGGGACGGATGGCTACACCTTC.

The chain carries TRBV28 and TRBJ1-6, with a weak D call TRBD1 (5 bases). V was clipped by 3 bases and J by 0 bases, with 18 bases between them. Germline V gene lookup returns CDR1 MDHEN and CDR2 SYDVKM. The CDR3 spans 19 residues. The chain's CDR3 is CASSFSRGRRGSYNSPLHF. The CDR3 bases are TGTGCCAGCAGTTTCTCGAGGGGTCGGCGGGGCTCCTATAATTCACCCCTCCACTTT.

The genes are TRBV28 and TRBJ2-5; TRBD2 aligns across 8 bases. The CDR3 is 16 amino acids. V gave up 5 bases and J gave up 11 bases; unmatched junction bases: 19. CDR1 and CDR2 (germline): MDHEN, SYDVKM. CDR3 DNA: TGTGCCAGCAGTGAATTTCCAGGACTAGCAGCTTGGGAGCAGTACTTC. Its translation is CASSEFPGLAAWEQYF.

The chain couples TRBV25-1 to TRBJ2-3; TRBD2 aligns across 8 bases. The germline gives CDR1 MGHDK, CDR2 SYGVNS. The CDR3 is 16 residues long. V was clipped by 3 bases and J by 3 bases; unmatched bases: 8. CDR3 coding DNA: TGTGCCAGCAGTGATATAACGCGGGGGGCAACAGATACGCAGTATTTT. It translates to CASSDITRGATDTQYF. The full variable domain, with the rest looked up from reference TRBV25-1 and TRBJ2-3, is EADIYQTPRYLVIGTGKKITLECSQTMGHDKMYWYQQDPGMELHLIHYSYGVNSTEKGDLSSESTVSRIRTEHFPLTLESARPSHTSQYLCASSDITRGATDTQYFGPGTRLTVL.

The chain is built from TRBV7-8 and TRBJ2-5; TRBD2 agrees at 7 bases. CDR3 length equals 15 residues. J lost 5 bases, V lost 2 bases, and 8 bases had no gene match. Per germline, CDR1 SGHVS and CDR2 FQNEAQ. CDR3 coding DNA: TGTGCCAGCAGCTTATTAGGCGGGAGCGGTGAGACCCAGTACTTC. This codes for CASSLLGGSGETQYF. The whole variable domain, filled in from reference TRBV7-8 and TRBJ2-5, reads GAGVSQSPRYKVAKRGQDVALRCDPISGHVSLFWYQQALGQGPEFLTYFQNEAQLDKSGLPSDRFFAERPEGSVSTLKIQRTQQEDSAVYLCASSLLGGSGETQYFGPGTRLLVL.

The chain employs TRBV5-1 and TRBJ2-7, with TRBD2 identical over 12 bases. The trim removed 1 base at V and 6 bases at J, leaving 5 bases unmatched. Germline assignment: CDR1 SGHRS and CDR2 YFSETQ. This CDR3 region has 15 residues. For the CDR3, the DNA is TGCGCCAGCAGCTTGTGGCTAGCGGGAGGGGCCGAGCAGTACTTC. Translation gives CASSLWLAGGAEQYF. Combining the CDR3 with reference TRBV5-1 and TRBJ2-7 gives the whole variable domain KAGVTQTPRYLIKTRGQQVTLSCSPISGHRSVSWYQQTPGQGLQFLFEYFSETQRNKGNFPGRFSGRQFSNSRSEMNVSTLELGDSALYLCASSLWLAGGAEQYFGPGTRLTVT.

The V and J genes are TRBV6-5 and TRBJ1-1; D is unclear. Germline V gene lookup returns CDR1 MNHEY and CDR2 SVGAGI. CDR3 length: 11 amino acids. Trimming stripped 6 bases from V and 3 bases from J, with 5 bases between. In DNA form, the CDR3 reads TGTGCCAGCAGGGCCTACACTGAAGCTTTCTTT. Protein: CASRAYTEAFF.